The 5 T cell receptor beta chains below come from one sample, sequenced in a study of blood T cell repertoires in COVID-19. The method was immunoSEQ multiplex PCR; TCRdb's version includes in-frame clones alone and lacks a portion of them. This repertoire shows hundreds of thousands of clones, roughly nine tenths found once; its top ten account for 7.5% to 9%. The sequenced sample was peripheral blood. The source is a woman between 50 and 59 years old with COVID-19, enrolled during active disease.

The chain recombines TRBV29-1 with TRBJ2-3, with TRBD1 as a possible D gene (6 bases). The CDR3 sequence is 13 residues long. Per the germline V gene, CDR1 is SQVTM and CDR2 is ANQGSEA. Trimming cost V 5 bases and J 3 bases, with 12 bases left between them. CDR3 loop: CSVTRDTTDTQYF. The CDR3, as DNA: TGCAGCGTTACTAGGGACACTACAGATACGCAGTATTTT.

The rearrangement links TRBV28 to TRBJ1-2; tentative D call: TRBD1 (5 bases). There are 15 residues in the CDR3. Germline V gene data show CDR1 as MDHEN and CDR2 as SYDVKM. V was trimmed by 5 bases and J by 4 bases, leaving 17 bases between them. The CDR3 here is CASSPLQRRGYGYTF. CDR3 DNA: TGTGCCAGCAGTCCATTGCAGCGGAGGGGCTATGGCTACACCTTC.

This clone was detected only once. This chain uses TRBV28 with TRBJ1-5, with D perhaps TRBD1 (6 bases). The CDR3 extends over 15 amino acids. The V end lost 6 bases, the J end lost 0 bases, and 12 bases lay between the germline ends. Germline CDR1 and CDR2: MDHEN and SYDVKM. DNA of the CDR3: TGTGCCAGCAGAAACAGGGAGAATAGCAATCAGCCCCAGCATTTT. This encodes CASRNRENSNQPQHF.

This sequence joins TRBV27 and TRBJ1-1; D uncertain. This CDR3 contains 13 residues. V shed 7 bases and J shed 5 bases, with 14 bases lying between them. Germline lookup yields CDR1 MNHEY and CDR2 SMNVEV (reference sequence). The chain's CDR3 is CASTPGKRTEAFF. The CDR3 nucleotides are TGTGCCAGCACCCCGGGGAAAAGGACTGAAGCTTTCTTT.

The chain is built from TRBV6-1 and TRBJ1-5; possibly TRBD1 for D (5 bases). V was trimmed by 6 bases and J by 6 bases, leaving 9 bases between them. There are 12 residues in the CDR3. Looked up from germline, CDR1 is MNHNS and CDR2 is SASEGT. The CDR3 spells CASRATGQPQHF. DNA for the CDR3: TGTGCCAGCAGAGCAACAGGTCAGCCCCAGCATTTT.